Each of the 28 T cell receptor beta chains below was sequenced from the same sample in a study of shared clonotypes between healthy human individuals. Naive CD8 cells comprised CD45RO-negative, CCR7-positively selected cells, excluding terminally differentiated effector memory CD45RA+ cells. TCRdb's copy holds only in-frame clones and misses some; the assay was immunoSEQ multiplex PCR. The sample has under 850,000 clones, almost 95% seen once. Specimen: naive CD8+ T cells sorted from blood. The receptors shown here come from a man aged 25 to 40 in good health.

To note about this clone: The identical CDR3 is also encoded by other nucleotide sequences in the sample. This chain joins TRBV18 and TRBJ2-6; the D is unclear. V lost 0 bases and J 0 bases, leaving 6 bases between the germline ends. The CDR3 extends over 16 amino acids. Germline loops: CDR1 KGHSH, CDR2 LQKENI. CDR3 sequence: CASSPPRGSGANVLTF. The CDR3 DNA follows: TGTGCCAGCTCACCACCGCGAGGCTCTGGGGCCAACGTCCTGACTTTC. Filled out from reference TRBV18 and TRBJ2-6, the complete variable domain reads NAGVMQNPRHLVRRRGQEARLRCSPMKGHSHVYWYRQLPEEGLKFMVYLQKENIIDESGMPKERFSAEFPKEGPSILRIQQVVRGDSAAYFCASSPPRGSGANVLTFGAGSRLTVL.

The rearrangement uses TRBV9 and TRBJ1-2, with 9 nucleotides matching TRBD1. V was pared by 5 bases and J by 7 bases, with 9 bases of the junction left unmatched. Germline V gives CDR1 SGDLS, CDR2 YYNGEE. The CDR3 covers 14 residues. CDR3 sequence (DNA): TGTGCCAGCAGACCAGGACAGGGGCAATTTGGCTACACCTTC. Amino acids: CASRPGQGQFGYTF.

This rearrangement joins TRBV6-6 to TRBJ1-1; D is unclear. The CDR3 is 11 amino acids. Trimming left V 8 bases short and J 1 base short, with 5 bases between. The germline gives CDR1 MNHNY, CDR2 SVGAGI (reference sequence). CDR3 amino acids: CASSRNTEAFF. CDR3 sequence (DNA): TGTGCCAGCTCGAGGAACACTGAAGCTTTCTTT.

The rearrangement uses TRBV2 and TRBJ1-4; D call uncertain. The CDR3 covers 17 residues. Trimming removed 0 bases from V and 7 bases from J, with 18 bases in between. In germline, CDR1 is SNHLY, CDR2 FYNNEI. The CDR3 loop is CASSEADGQDWGEKLFF. CDR3 sequence (DNA): TGTGCCAGCAGTGAAGCCGATGGGCAGGATTGGGGTGAAAAACTGTTTTTT.

The chain uses TRBV9 and TRBJ2-1; 14 nucleotides match TRBD2. CDR1 SGDLS and CDR2 YYNGEE come from the germline V gene. The CDR3 runs to 16 residues. V lost 3 bases and J lost 4; bases outside the gene matches: 3. CDR3 amino acids: CASSEGTSGRYNEQFF. The CDR3 DNA follows: TGTGCCAGCAGCGAGGGGACTAGCGGGAGATACAATGAGCAGTTCTTC.

The chain employs TRBV14 and TRBJ2-5, with 10 bases identical to TRBD1. The CDR3 consists of 14 residues. Germline CDR1 and CDR2: SGHDN and FVKESK. Unmatched junction bases numbered 2, after V lost 3 bases and J lost 4 bases. DNA for the CDR3: TGTGCCAGCAGCCATGGGGACAGGGGAGAGACCCAGTACTTC. It yields the protein CASSHGDRGETQYF. Variable domain in full (rest from reference TRBV14 and TRBJ2-5): EAGVTQFPSHSVIEKGQTVTLRCDPISGHDNLYWYRRVMGKEIKFLLHFVKESKQDESGMPNNRFLAERTGGTYSTLKVQPAELEDSGVYFCASSHGDRGETQYFGPGTRLLVL.

The CDR3 here is CASSKTDFYEQYF. The CDR3 coding sequence is TGTGCCAGCTCAAAGACTGACTTCTACGAGCAGTACTTC. The V and J genes are TRBV9 and TRBJ2-7; D is undetermined. CDR3 length: 13 amino acids. Germline CDR1 SGDLS, CDR2 YYNGEE. Trimming removed 7 bases from V and 3 bases from J, with 14 bases in between.

This clone was seen just once. Other DNA sequences in this sample translate to the same CDR3. The rearrangement joins TRBV28 to TRBJ2-7; D is uncertain. Germline V lookup: CDR1 MDHEN, CDR2 SYDVKM. The length of the CDR3 is 11 residues. V was trimmed by 5 bases and J by 3 bases, leaving 5 bases between them. The DNA for the CDR3 is TGTGCCAGCAGTCTCGGCTACGAGCAGTACTTC. Amino acids: CASSLGYEQYF.

The chain is built from TRBV28 and TRBJ1-4; D remains ambiguous. Germline lookup yields CDR1 MDHEN and CDR2 SYDVKM. The V end was cut by 6 bases, the J end by 6 bases, with 20 bases between. This CDR3 region has 16 residues. The CDR3 DNA follows: TGTGCCAGCAGCCTTGGGTCCCGCAGGCGTGATGAAAAACTGTTTTTT. Translation: CASSLGSRRRDEKLFF.

The chain uses TRBV9 and TRBJ2-1; 13 bases are a match to TRBD2. V lost 4 bases and J lost 4; bases outside the gene matches: 5. The CDR3 contains 16 residues. Germline V gene sequence: CDR1 SGDLS, CDR2 YYNGEE. The CDR3 nucleotides are TGTGCCAGCAGCCCAAGGACTAGCGGGAGTTACAATGAGCAGTTCTTC. This codes for CASSPRTSGSYNEQFF.

The CDR3 DNA reads as TGTGCCTGGAGTGTTTATCGCGGGCTCCAGTACTTC. Translation: CAWSVYRGLQYF. V and J are TRBV30 and TRBJ2-5; a possible D gene is TRBD2 (5 bases). The germline CDR1 and CDR2 sequences are GTSNPN and SVGIG (reference sequence). V was pared by 0 bases and J by 10 bases, with 12 bases between. The CDR3 has 12 residues. Full variable domain (rest looked up from reference TRBV30 and TRBJ2-5): SQTIHQWPATLVQPVGSPLSLECTVEGTSNPNLYWYRQAAGRGLQLLFYSVGIGQISSEVPQNLSASRPQDRQFILSSKKLLLSDSGFYLCAWSVYRGLQYFGPGTRLLVL.

The CDR3 spells CASCGGESYEQYF. The CDR3 bases are TGTGCCAGCTGTGGGGGGGAATCCTACGAGCAGTACTTC. The chain links TRBV2 to TRBJ2-7; TRBD2 matches at 7 bases. The trim removed 8 bases at V and 1 base at J, leaving 5 bases unmatched. The CDR3 consists of 13 residues. Germline V gene lookup returns CDR1 SNHLY and CDR2 FYNNEI.

This clone came up once. The V call is TRBV15, the J call TRBJ1-5; D is unresolved. The germline gives CDR1 LNHNV, CDR2 YYDKDF (reference sequence). The CDR3 runs to 16 residues. With 2 bases removed from V and 2 bases from J, the gap between germline ends came to 13 bases. This CDR3 reads CATSRYDPWGNQPQHF. The CDR3 DNA reads TGTGCCACCAGCAGATACGACCCTTGGGGCAATCAGCCCCAGCATTTT.

A word on this clone: Other DNA sequences within the sample encode an identical CDR3. The chain has TRBV27 and TRBJ2-7; the match to TRBD2 covers 9 bases. The V gene's germline CDR1 is MNHEY and CDR2 SMNVEV (reference sequence). This CDR3 region has 14 residues. Trimming cost V 5 bases and J 2 bases; bases outside gene matches: 4. The CDR3 DNA reads TGTGCCAGCAGTCTAAGCGGGAGGACCTACGAGCAGTACTTC. Translating gives CASSLSGRTYEQYF.

DNA for the CDR3: TGTGCCAGCTCACGGGCGGACGGCTATGAGCAGTACTTC. Translated: CASSRADGYEQYF. This chain uses TRBV18 with TRBJ2-7; no clear D. Germline CDR1 reads KGHSH; CDR2 reads LQKENI. Trimming shortened V by 4 bases and J by 7 bases, and 14 bases separated the two germline ends. This CDR3 comprises 13 residues.

The rearrangement links TRBV10-3 to TRBJ2-5; tentative D call: TRBD1 (6 bases). The CDR3 extends over 15 amino acids. V was trimmed by 1 base and J by 1 base, leaving 10 bases between them. In germline, CDR1 is ENHRY, CDR2 SYGVKD. CDR3 sequence (DNA): TGTGCCATCAGTGAGTTAGGGGACATCCAAGAGACCCAGTACTTC. Translated: CAISELGDIQETQYF.

V usage is TRBV27 and J usage is TRBJ2-7; D call uncertain. Germline CDR1 MNHEY, CDR2 SMNVEV (reference sequence). The V gene lost 1 base and the J gene lost 5 bases, with 9 bases spanning the gap. The CDR3 has 13 residues. The CDR3 reads CASSLFRANEQYF. The DNA for the CDR3 is TGTGCCAGCAGTTTATTCCGGGCTAACGAGCAGTACTTC.

This clone showed up just once. The genes are TRBV9 and TRBJ2-1; 10 bases map to TRBD2. The length of the CDR3 is 16 residues. CDR1 SGDLS and CDR2 YYNGEE come from the germline V gene. The ends lost 3 bases at V and 5 bases at J; junction bases unmatched: 8. The CDR3 protein is CASSAPGTSENNEQFF. In nucleotides, the CDR3 is TGTGCCAGCAGCGCCCCCGGGACTAGCGAGAACAATGAGCAGTTCTTC.

This sequence joins TRBV19 and TRBJ2-4; D remains ambiguous. The V gene lost 10 bases and the J gene lost 1 base, with 8 bases spanning the gap. The CDR3 consists of 12 residues. Germline CDR1 reads LNHDA; CDR2 reads SQIVND (reference sequence). CDR3 DNA: TGTGCCATCCACCCGGCCAAAAACATTCAGTACTTC. Translation: CAIHPAKNIQYF.

The gene calls are TRBV4-1 and TRBJ2-2; the match to TRBD1 covers 9 bases. CDR3 length: 17 residues. Losses at the gene ends were 2 bases for V and 5 bases for J; bases not matched to a gene: 9. CDR1 is MGHRA and CDR2 is YSYEKL in the germline V gene. CDR3: CASSQIGTGMATGELFF. CDR3 DNA sequence: TGCGCCAGCAGCCAAATTGGGACAGGGATGGCGACCGGGGAGCTGTTTTTT.

The DNA of the CDR3 is TGTGCCAGCACCACTTCTGGGCCAGGGCATTTGAATTCTCTCGAGCAGTACTTC. It encodes CASTTSGPGHLNSLEQYF. The chain uses TRBV27 and TRBJ2-7, with D possibly TRBD1 on 5 matching bases. The CDR3 extends over 18 amino acids. Germline values: CDR1 MNHEY, CDR2 SMNVEV (reference sequence). V was cut by 7 bases and J by 6 bases, with 31 bases left in between.

This clone was found a few times. The chain combines TRBV30 with TRBJ1-5, with D maybe TRBD1 (5 bases). V lost 3 bases, J lost 2 bases, and 11 bases lay in between. The CDR3 consists of 14 residues. Germline assignment: CDR1 GTSNPN and CDR2 SVGIG (reference sequence). CDR3 nucleotide sequence: TGTGCCTGGAGGGGGGGATATGGCAATCAGCCCCAGCATTTT. Protein: CAWRGGYGNQPQHF.

For the CDR3, the DNA is TGTGCCAGCAGCCAACCGGGACAGGGGGCTTCGAACACTGAAGCTTTCTTT. Protein: CASSQPGQGASNTEAFF. The chain combines TRBV5-4 with TRBJ1-1, with TRBD1 identical over 12 bases. The CDR3 extends over 17 amino acids. Germline assignment: CDR1 SGHNT and CDR2 YYREEE (reference sequence). With 4 bases clipped from V and 1 base from J, the junction kept 8 bases outside the gene matches.

The chain links TRBV11-2 to TRBJ2-1; D is unclear. CDR3 size: 14 residues. Trimming removed 5 bases at V and 7 bases at J, with 15 bases between. The germline V gene encodes CDR1 SGHAT and CDR2 FQNNGV. Written as DNA, the CDR3 is TGTGCCAGCAGCCCAGCCACACCCGGAAATGAGCAGTTCTTC. It specifies CASSPATPGNEQFF.

V and J are TRBV5-6 and TRBJ2-4; TRBD2 matches at 7 bases. The junction had 7 bases not matched to a gene; V was cut back by 0 bases and J by 7 bases. The CDR3 covers 15 residues. Germline values: CDR1 SGHDT, CDR2 YYEEEE. The CDR3 DNA is TGTGCCAGCAGCTTGGGCGGGGGAAGTAGGAACATTCAGTACTTC. Translation: CASSLGGGSRNIQYF.

This sequence joins TRBV9 and TRBJ1-2; 7 positions match TRBD1. V lost 4 bases to trimming and J lost 1 base; unmatched junction nucleotides: 4. This CDR3 comprises 14 residues. CDR1 is SGDLS, CDR2 YYNGEE, per germline. The CDR3 here is CASSWDSLNYGYTF. The CDR3, as DNA: TGTGCCAGCAGCTGGGACAGCCTTAACTATGGCTACACCTTC.

The CDR3 reads CASSSAGGDSSYNEQFF. CDR3 nucleotides: TGTGCCAGCAGCTCCGCCGGTGGGGACAGCTCCTACAATGAGCAGTTCTTC. The chain is built from TRBV7-9 and TRBJ2-1; 7 bases line up with TRBD1. There are 17 residues in the CDR3. Germline CDR1 and CDR2: SEHNR and FQNEAQ (reference sequence). Trimming at V came to 4 bases and at J to 0 bases, leaving 9 bases not matched to a gene.

The chain uses TRBV7-9 and TRBJ1-1, with D unclear. V was shortened by 1 base and J by 0 bases, with 9 bases between the two germline ends. Germline V CDR1 and CDR2: SEHNR, FQNEAQ (reference sequence). This CDR3 region has 15 residues. CDR3 in DNA: TGTGCCAGCAGCTTAGTGGTGGGATTGAACACTGAAGCTTTCTTT. Protein sequence: CASSLVVGLNTEAFF.